The clone carrying this TCR beta chain was observed a few times. Antigen specificity is unknown. The data stem from a study of cytotoxic CD8 clonotypes in ibrutinib-treated CLL. Study-wide context: The patient breakdown showed approximately 11 relapsed/refractory and under 16 treatment-naive cases, with fewer than 18 IGHV unmutated. Patients attained about 25 partial and 2 complete responses; at median about 74 months, around 15 remained remitted while about twelve progressed.

The CDR3 is 13 amino acids. The germline V gene has CDR1 MNHEY and CDR2 SMNVEV (reference sequence). V shed 7 bases and J shed 3 bases, with 12 bases lying between them. Study-level results: Clonotypes that were public were uncommon, and they contracted or stayed stable on treatment.

Data came from immunoSEQ multiplex PCR; TCRdb stores just in-frame clones and leaves some out. The sample consists of around 150,000 clones, about 84% of them appearing once. The sequenced sample was PBMCs, obtained after 36 months of ibrutinib treatment. The TCR sequence derives from a human donor with chronic lymphocytic leukemia. The J gene is TRBJ1-1, the V gene TRBV27, with D uncertain. The CDR3 nucleotides read TGTGCCAGCATGTATATATCCGACACTGAAGCTTTCTTT. It is translated as CASMYISDTEAFF.